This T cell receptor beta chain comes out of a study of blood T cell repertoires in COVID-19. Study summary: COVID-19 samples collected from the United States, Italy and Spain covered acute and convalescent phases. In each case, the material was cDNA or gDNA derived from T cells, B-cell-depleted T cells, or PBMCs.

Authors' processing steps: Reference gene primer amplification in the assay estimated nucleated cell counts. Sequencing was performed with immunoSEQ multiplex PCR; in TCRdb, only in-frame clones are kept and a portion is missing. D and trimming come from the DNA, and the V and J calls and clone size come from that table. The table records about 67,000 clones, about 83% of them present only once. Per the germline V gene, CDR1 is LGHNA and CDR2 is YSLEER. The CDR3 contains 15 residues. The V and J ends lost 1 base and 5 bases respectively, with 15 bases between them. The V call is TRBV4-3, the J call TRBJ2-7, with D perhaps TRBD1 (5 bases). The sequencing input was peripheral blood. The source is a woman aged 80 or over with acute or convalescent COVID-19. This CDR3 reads CASSQGRDNADEQYF. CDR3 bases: TGCGCCAGCAGCCAAGGCAGGGATAACGCCGACGAGCAGTACTTC.